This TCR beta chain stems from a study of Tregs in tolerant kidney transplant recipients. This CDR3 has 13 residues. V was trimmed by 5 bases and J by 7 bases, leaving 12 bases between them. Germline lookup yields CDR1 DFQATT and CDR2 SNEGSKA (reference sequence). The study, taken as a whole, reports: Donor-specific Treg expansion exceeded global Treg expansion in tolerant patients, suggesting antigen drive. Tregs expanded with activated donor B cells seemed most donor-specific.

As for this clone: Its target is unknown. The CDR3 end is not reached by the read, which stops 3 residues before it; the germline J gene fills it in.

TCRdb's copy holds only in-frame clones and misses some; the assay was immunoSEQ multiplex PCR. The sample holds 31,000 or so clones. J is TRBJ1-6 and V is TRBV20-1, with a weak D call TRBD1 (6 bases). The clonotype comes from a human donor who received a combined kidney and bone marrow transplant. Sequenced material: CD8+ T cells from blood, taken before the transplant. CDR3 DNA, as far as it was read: TGCAGTGCTGTACAGGGAATGAATTCACCC. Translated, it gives CSAVQGMNSP. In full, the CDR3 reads CSAVQGMNSPLHF.